These T cell receptor beta chains were read from a single sample in a study of blood T cell repertoires in COVID-19. Here immunoSEQ multiplex PCR was the method, and the copy in TCRdb shows in-frame clones only, minus some. Of some 140,000 clones listed, about 78% are singletons. Input material: peripheral blood. These receptor sequences come from a man aged 55 to 70 who had recovered from COVID-19. The conserved cysteine and the conserved F or W are not part of the CDR3 here. The order of the fields is V gene, J gene, CDR3 protein.

TRBV19,TRBJ2-7,ASSLSRQIGEQY
TRBV19,TRBJ2-7,ASSRTGGNYEQY
TRBV7-2,TRBJ1-4,ASSLLLSGEKLF
TRBV6-2/TRBV6-3,TRBJ2-1,ASSALAGLYNEQF
TRBV30,TRBJ2-7,AWSVWDRVGAGGEQY
TRBV28,TRBJ1-4,ASSSGWGANEKLF
TRBV4-1,TRBJ1-5,ASSQGIFDSRQPQH
TRBV19,TRBJ2-1,ASSIVADQLNEQF
TRBV29-1,TRBJ2-7,SAGSGVSSYEQY
TRBV5-1,TRBJ1-4,ASSSSAATNEKLF
TRBV9,TRBJ2-6,ASSVVGQSVLT
TRBV9,TRBJ2-7,ASASGGGLPGTEQY
TRBV11-3,TRBJ2-1,ASSIRLAGANEQF
TRBV6-6,TRBJ1-1,ASSPLDRGNTEAF
TRBV18,TRBJ1-2,ASSPPMGGGSYT